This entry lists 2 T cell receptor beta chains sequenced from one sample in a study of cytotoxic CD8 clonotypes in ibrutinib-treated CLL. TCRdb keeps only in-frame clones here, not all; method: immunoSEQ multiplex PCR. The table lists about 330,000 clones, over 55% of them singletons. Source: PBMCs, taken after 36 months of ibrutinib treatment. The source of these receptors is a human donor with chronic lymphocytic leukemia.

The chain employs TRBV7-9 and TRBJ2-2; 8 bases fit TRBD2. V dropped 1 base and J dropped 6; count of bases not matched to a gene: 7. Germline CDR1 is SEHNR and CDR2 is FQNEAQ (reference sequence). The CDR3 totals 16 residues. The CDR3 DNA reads TGTGCCAGCAGCTTAGGAGCGGGGGTATACGCCGGGGAGCTGTTTTTT. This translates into CASSLGAGVYAGELFF.

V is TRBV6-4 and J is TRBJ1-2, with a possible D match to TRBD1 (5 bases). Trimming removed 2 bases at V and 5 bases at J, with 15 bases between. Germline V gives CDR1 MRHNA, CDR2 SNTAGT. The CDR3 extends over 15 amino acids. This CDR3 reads CASSDRDRKEYGYTF. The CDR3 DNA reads TGTGCCAGCAGTGACCGGGACCGAAAGGAGTATGGCTACACCTTC.